This record concerns one T cell receptor (beta chain) sequence. Its matching antigen is unknown. CDR1 and CDR2 (germline): MRHNA, SNTAGT. The length of the CDR3 is 13 residues. Trimming shortened V by 2 bases and J by 7 bases, and 6 bases separated the two germline ends. The sample belongs to a study of T cell responses to AZD1222 COVID-19 vaccine. Whole-study findings and limits: Variant regions that are unmutated are reportedly the target of nearly half of spike-specific TCRs. The span of vaccine-associated CD4 TCRs extended across spike, with dominance at 160-218 and 743-854.

Sequencing used immunoSEQ multiplex PCR; TCRdb keeps in-frame clones, though not all of them. The sample lists over 130,000 clones, roughly 90% seen once, with approximately 3.3% in the top ten. The V call is TRBV6-4, the J call TRBJ1-6; possibly TRBD1 for D (5 bases). The origin of this receptor is an adult who received the AZD1222 COVID-19 vaccine. The specimen was peripheral blood, collected 28 days after the second AZD1222 dose. This CDR3 reads CASSDRDNSPLHF. Here the CDR3 DNA reads TGTGCCAGCAGTGACCGGGACAATTCACCCCTCCACTTT.